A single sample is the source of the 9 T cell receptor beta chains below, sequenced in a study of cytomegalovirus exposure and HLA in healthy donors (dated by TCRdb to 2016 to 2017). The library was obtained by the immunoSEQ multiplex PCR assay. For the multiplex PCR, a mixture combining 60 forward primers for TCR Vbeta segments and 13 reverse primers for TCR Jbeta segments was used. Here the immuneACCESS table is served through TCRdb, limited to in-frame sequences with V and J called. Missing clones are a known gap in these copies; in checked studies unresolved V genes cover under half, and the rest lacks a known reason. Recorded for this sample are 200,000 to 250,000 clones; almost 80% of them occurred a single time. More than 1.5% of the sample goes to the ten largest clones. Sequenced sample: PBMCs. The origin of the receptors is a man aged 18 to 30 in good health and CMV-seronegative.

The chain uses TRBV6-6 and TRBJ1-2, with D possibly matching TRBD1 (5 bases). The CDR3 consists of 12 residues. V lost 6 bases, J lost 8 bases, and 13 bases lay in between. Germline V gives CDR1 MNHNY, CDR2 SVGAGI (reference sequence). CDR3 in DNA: TGTGCCAGCAGCTCCCAGGGAGGAGGCTACACCTTC. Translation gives CASSSQGGGYTF.

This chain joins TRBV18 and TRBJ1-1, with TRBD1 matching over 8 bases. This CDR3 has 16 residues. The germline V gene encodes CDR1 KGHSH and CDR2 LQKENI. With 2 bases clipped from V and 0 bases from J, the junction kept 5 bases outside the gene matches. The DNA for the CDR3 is TGTGCCAGCTCACCAGGACAGGGAAAAATGAACACTGAAGCTTTCTTT. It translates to CASSPGQGKMNTEAFF.

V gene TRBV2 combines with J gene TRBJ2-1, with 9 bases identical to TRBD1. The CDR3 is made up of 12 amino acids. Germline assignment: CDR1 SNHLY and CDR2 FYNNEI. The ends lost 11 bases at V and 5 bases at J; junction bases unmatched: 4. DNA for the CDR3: TGTGCCCGACAGGGGGTGGACAATGAGCAGTTCTTC. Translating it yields CARQGVDNEQFF.

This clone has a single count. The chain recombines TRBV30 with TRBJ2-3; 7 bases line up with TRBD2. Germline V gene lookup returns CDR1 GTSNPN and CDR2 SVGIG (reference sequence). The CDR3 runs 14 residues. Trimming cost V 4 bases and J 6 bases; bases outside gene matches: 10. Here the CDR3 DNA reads TGTGCCTGGACTTTCAGGGTGGGGGGGGATACGCAGTATTTT. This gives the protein CAWTFRVGGDTQYF.

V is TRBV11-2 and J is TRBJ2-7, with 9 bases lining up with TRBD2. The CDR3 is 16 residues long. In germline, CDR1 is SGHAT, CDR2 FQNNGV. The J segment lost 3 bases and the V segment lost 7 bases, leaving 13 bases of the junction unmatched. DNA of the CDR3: TGTGCCAGCACCACATTATCCGGGACTAGCAGCTACGAGCAGTACTTC. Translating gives CASTTLSGTSSYEQYF.

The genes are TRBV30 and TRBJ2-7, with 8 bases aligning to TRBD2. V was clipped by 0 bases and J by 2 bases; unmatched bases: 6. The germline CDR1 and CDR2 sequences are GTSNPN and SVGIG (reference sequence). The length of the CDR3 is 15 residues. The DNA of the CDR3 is TGTGCCTGGAGTGTAATAGCGGGGTTCGCCTACGAGCAGTACTTC. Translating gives CAWSVIAGFAYEQYF.

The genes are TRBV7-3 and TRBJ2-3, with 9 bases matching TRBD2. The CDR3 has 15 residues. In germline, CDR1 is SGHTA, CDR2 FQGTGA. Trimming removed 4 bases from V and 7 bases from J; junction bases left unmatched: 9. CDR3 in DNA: TGTGCCAGCAGCTCTAAGGGGCTAGCGGGGAATACGCAGTATTTT. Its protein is CASSSKGLAGNTQYF. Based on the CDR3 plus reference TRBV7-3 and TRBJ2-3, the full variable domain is GAGVSQTPSNKVTEKGKYVELRCDPISGHTALYWYRQSLGQGPEFLIYFQGTGAADDSGLPNDRFFAVRPEGSVSTLKIQRTERGDSAVYLCASSSKGLAGNTQYFGPGTRLTVL.

The CDR3 loop is CASSSREDMNTEAFF. CDR3 DNA: TGTGCCAGCTCCAGCCGAGAGGACATGAACACTGAAGCTTTCTTT. The chain has TRBV5-4 and TRBJ1-1; TRBD1 is a possible D gene (5 bases). The CDR3 spans 15 residues. Germline CDR1 and CDR2: SGHNT and YYREEE (reference sequence). Trimming pared 7 bases from V and 0 bases from J, leaving 16 bases between.

The CDR3 loop reads CSAGGNYGYTF. The CDR3 bases are TGCAGTGCGGGAGGGAACTATGGCTACACCTTC. The V and J genes are TRBV20-1 and TRBJ1-2; no definite D call. The CDR3 has 11 amino acids. CDR1 and CDR2 from the germline V gene are DFQATT and SNEGSKA (reference sequence). V lost 6 bases and J lost 2, with 7 bases in between.